These 2 T cell receptor beta chains were sequenced from one sample in a study of T cell responses to AZD1222 COVID-19 vaccine. Measured with immunoSEQ multiplex PCR; TCRdb has only the in-frame clones, and not every one. Among approximately 150,000 clones listed, approximately 88% were seen once. Sequences were derived from peripheral blood, sampled on day 0 of MenACWY control vaccination. The receptors were gathered from an adult in good health.

V and J are TRBV19 and TRBJ2-5; D possibly corresponds to TRBD1 (6 bases). Per germline, CDR1 LNHDA and CDR2 SQIVND (reference sequence). Trimming stripped 7 bases from V and 5 bases from J, with 17 bases between. This CDR3 comprises 14 residues. CDR3 loop: CASTAGGGRETQYF. CDR3 bases: TGTGCCAGTACCGCAGGTGGGGGCCGGGAGACCCAGTACTTC.

The chain uses TRBV7-2 and TRBJ2-7, with D uncertain. Germline V lookup: CDR1 SGHTA, CDR2 FQGNSA. The CDR3 extends over 14 amino acids. Trimming pared 1 base from V and 3 bases from J, leaving 10 bases between. The CDR3 DNA follows: TGTGCCAGCAGCTTAGAACATCTACTCTACGAGCAGTACTTC. Protein: CASSLEHLLYEQYF.